These 5 T cell receptor beta chains share one sample of origin, sequenced in a study of cytomegalovirus exposure and HLA in healthy donors. The study ran its PCR with 60 Vbeta and 13 Jbeta primers. Repertoires were generated with immunoSEQ multiplex PCR, while TCRdb's copy carries only in-frame clones and drops some. The table lists around 150,000 clones, 79% of them singletons. Input material: PBMCs. All receptors come from a male donor in good health and CMV-seronegative.

CDR3 sequence reads: CASSYRTGQNTEAFF. The CDR3 coding sequence is TGTGCCAGCAGTTATAGGACAGGGCAGAACACTGAAGCTTTCTTT. The V call is TRBV11-3, the J call TRBJ1-1, with 8 positions matching TRBD1. The germline V gene encodes CDR1 SGHNT and CDR2 YENEEA. After removal of 6 bases from V and 1 base from J, the junction contained 7 bases not matched to a gene. The CDR3 runs 15 residues.

The chain carries TRBV2 and TRBJ2-5; 10 nucleotides line up with TRBD2. The germline V gene encodes CDR1 SNHLY and CDR2 FYNNEI. The V gene end was trimmed by 4 bases and the J gene end by 1 base; junction bases not matched to a gene: 3. The CDR3 extends over 15 amino acids. CDR3: CASSGLAGIQETQYF. The CDR3 DNA reads as TGTGCCAGCAGTGGACTAGCGGGCATCCAAGAGACCCAGTACTTC.

The rearrangement joins TRBV7-9 to TRBJ2-5; TRBD1 aligns across 8 bases. CDR1 and CDR2 from the germline V gene are SEHNR and FQNEAQ (reference sequence). Losses at the gene ends were 1 base for V and 1 base for J; bases not matched to a gene: 5. The CDR3 loop spans 16 amino acids. CDR3 bases: TGTGCCAGCAGCTTAGGGGCAGGGGGCAGCCAAGAGACCCAGTACTTC. This gives the protein CASSLGAGGSQETQYF.

The chain couples TRBV19 to TRBJ1-5; D possibly corresponds to TRBD1 (6 bases). The CDR3 covers 15 residues. Trimming cost V 6 bases and J 4 bases, with 16 bases left between them. The germline gives CDR1 LNHDA, CDR2 SQIVND (reference sequence). DNA for the CDR3: TGTGCCAGTAGAGCAGGGGAGACTCCGAATCAGCCCCAGCATTTT. It encodes CASRAGETPNQPQHF.

This clone was seen only a few times. This CDR3 is CASSPTGGIQPQHF. In DNA form, the CDR3 reads TGTGCCAGTAGTCCAACGGGGGGAATTCAGCCCCAGCATTTT. The chain carries TRBV19 and TRBJ1-5; maybe TRBD1 (5 bases). The CDR3 spans 14 residues. Deletions cut 5 bases from V and 6 bases from J, with 14 bases between. Germline assignment: CDR1 LNHDA and CDR2 SQIVND (reference sequence).